This is a list of T cell receptor beta chains from one sample in a study of T-cell memory formation after mild COVID-19. Via MiXCR, TCRdb re-called the 5' RACE reads, giving one row per CDR3 protein. The data contain 470,000 or so distinct CDR3 sequences, roughly 25% of them singletons. The sequenced sample was PBMCs or a T cell subset sorted from them (not recorded which). These receptors were taken from an adult woman who had mild COVID-19 (a few samples of this study predate the infection). Cell type and time point are not known. The CDR3 runs from the conserved cysteine through the conserved F or W. The order of the fields is J gene, D gene, CDR3 length, V gene, clone size, CDR3 DNA, CDR3 protein. The D gene is left open where the match is weak. The size entry is marked missing in some rows and otherwise reads once, few, many or a size class.

J gene: TRBJ1-5
D gene: TRBD1
CDR3 length: 15
V gene: TRBV10-3
clone size: many
CDR3 DNA: TGTGCCATCAGATCGGACAGGAACTTTAATCAGCCCCAGCATTTT
CDR3 protein: CAIRSDRNFNQPQHF

J gene: TRBJ2-1
D gene: TRBD1
CDR3 length: 17
V gene: TRBV7-9
clone size: few
CDR3 DNA: TGTGCCAGCAGCTTATTGGGACAGGGACCTTGGGACAATGAGCAGTTCTTC
CDR3 protein: CASSLLGQGPWDNEQFF

J gene: TRBJ2-7
D gene: .
CDR3 length: 12
V gene: TRBV28
clone size: .
CDR3 DNA: TGTGCCAGCAGCCCGGGACTTCACGAGCAGTACTTC
CDR3 protein: CASSPGLHEQYF

J gene: TRBJ2-5
D gene: TRBD1
CDR3 length: 14
V gene: TRBV5-1
clone size: few
CDR3 DNA: TGCGCCAGCAGCTTATTAGGGGGCGAAGAGACCCAGTACTTC
CDR3 protein: CASSLLGGEETQYF

J gene: TRBJ1-6
D gene: TRBD1
CDR3 length: 14
V gene: TRBV7-9
clone size: .
CDR3 DNA: TGTGCCAGCAGCTCCAGACAGGGGGGGTCACCCCTCCACTTT
CDR3 protein: CASSSRQGGSPLHF

J gene: TRBJ2-1
D gene: .
CDR3 length: 16
V gene: TRBV4-3
clone size: .
CDR3 DNA: TGCGCCAGCAGCCAAGAAGAAGCGGAGACGGGCAATGAGCAGTTCTTC
CDR3 protein: CASSQEEAETGNEQFF

J gene: TRBJ2-1
D gene: .
CDR3 length: 16
V gene: TRBV5-1
clone size: few
CDR3 DNA: TGCGCCAGCAGCTCCGGACCCGAGGGGGTATACAATGAGCAGTTCTTC
CDR3 protein: CASSSGPEGVYNEQFF

J gene: TRBJ2-3
D gene: TRBD2
CDR3 length: 11
V gene: TRBV5-1
clone size: .
CDR3 DNA: TGCGCCAACTGGGAGGGAGATACGCAGTATTTT
CDR3 protein: CANWEGDTQYF

J gene: TRBJ1-3
D gene: .
CDR3 length: 14
V gene: TRBV12-3/TRBV12-4
clone size: few
CDR3 DNA: TGTGCCAGCAGTGTTAGGACGGCTGGAAACACCATATATTTT
CDR3 protein: CASSVRTAGNTIYF

J gene: TRBJ2-3
D gene: .
CDR3 length: 15
V gene: TRBV4-3
clone size: .
CDR3 DNA: TGCGCCAGCAGCCAAGATCCAGCATTAGGAGATACGCAGTATTTT
CDR3 protein: CASSQDPALGDTQYF

J gene: TRBJ2-3
D gene: TRBD2
CDR3 length: 16
V gene: TRBV7-3
clone size: many
CDR3 DNA: TGTGCCAGCAGCACCACTAGCGGGGGGACCACAGATACGCAGTATTTT
CDR3 protein: CASSTTSGGTTDTQYF

J gene: TRBJ1-1
D gene: .
CDR3 length: 13
V gene: TRBV5-5
clone size: .
CDR3 DNA: TGTGCCAGCAGCTGGGACACGAACACTGAAGCTTTCTTT
CDR3 protein: CASSWDTNTEAFF

J gene: TRBJ2-7
D gene: .
CDR3 length: 14
V gene: TRBV5-1
clone size: few
CDR3 DNA: TGCGCCAGCAGCTTGGCCGGGGACCTCGGAGAGCAGTACTTC
CDR3 protein: CASSLAGDLGEQYF

J gene: TRBJ1-1
D gene: .
CDR3 length: 14
V gene: TRBV20-1
clone size: .
CDR3 DNA: TGCAGTGCTAGAGATAGTGGAGCCGGGACTGAAGCTTTCTTT
CDR3 protein: CSARDSGAGTEAFF

J gene: TRBJ1-2
D gene: TRBD1
CDR3 length: 17
V gene: TRBV29-1
clone size: .
CDR3 DNA: TGCAGCGTTTTTACGGGACAGGGGCTAAACTCATTCTATGGCTACACCTTC
CDR3 protein: CSVFTGQGLNSFYGYTF

J gene: TRBJ2-7
D gene: TRBD1
CDR3 length: 14
V gene: TRBV10-3
clone size: few
CDR3 DNA: TGTGCCAGTTCCGGACAGGCGTCCTCCTACGAGCAGTACTTC
CDR3 protein: CASSGQASSYEQYF

J gene: TRBJ2-1
D gene: TRBD2
CDR3 length: 14
V gene: TRBV20-1
clone size: few
CDR3 DNA: TGCAGTGCCGCAGGCGGGAGGGCTTACAATGAGCAGTTCTTC
CDR3 protein: CSAAGGRAYNEQFF

J gene: TRBJ1-2
D gene: .
CDR3 length: 15
V gene: TRBV5-1
clone size: few
CDR3 DNA: TGCGCCAGCAGCTTGAGTCAGCAGGGATTAAGTGGCTACACCTTC
CDR3 protein: CASSLSQQGLSGYTF

J gene: TRBJ2-3
D gene: .
CDR3 length: 15
V gene: TRBV7-2
clone size: .
CDR3 DNA: TGTGCCAGCAGCTCACAAGGCCCGGTAACAGATACGCAGTATTTT
CDR3 protein: CASSSQGPVTDTQYF

J gene: TRBJ2-5
D gene: .
CDR3 length: 15
V gene: TRBV9
clone size: few
CDR3 DNA: TGTGCCAGCAGCGTAGCCCCGACGAGGGCCGAGACCCAGTACTTC
CDR3 protein: CASSVAPTRAETQYF

J gene: TRBJ2-2
D gene: .
CDR3 length: 14
V gene: TRBV12-3/TRBV12-4
clone size: .
CDR3 DNA: TGTGCCAGCAGTTTTTTTGGGGGTAGGGGGGAGCTGTTTTTT
CDR3 protein: CASSFFGGRGELFF

J gene: TRBJ1-1
D gene: .
CDR3 length: 15
V gene: TRBV30
clone size: .
CDR3 DNA: TGTGCCTGGAGTGTACCCGCAGGGGACCACACTGAAGCTTTCTTT
CDR3 protein: CAWSVPAGDHTEAFF

J gene: TRBJ1-5
D gene: TRBD1
CDR3 length: 15
V gene: TRBV5-5
clone size: .
CDR3 DNA: TGTGCCAGCAGCTCGGGACAGGGGCGGGATCAGCCCCAGCATTTT
CDR3 protein: CASSSGQGRDQPQHF

J gene: TRBJ1-1
D gene: TRBD1
CDR3 length: 16
V gene: TRBV12-3/TRBV12-4
clone size: .
CDR3 DNA: TGTGCCAGCAGCCCTTTTACGGGACAGGTGAACACTGAAGCTTTCTTT
CDR3 protein: CASSPFTGQVNTEAFF

J gene: TRBJ2-1
D gene: .
CDR3 length: 17
V gene: TRBV29-1
clone size: .
CDR3 DNA: TGCAGCGTTGATGGCTTCGAAAAGGGAAAGTGGTACAATGAGCAGTTCTTC
CDR3 protein: CSVDGFEKGKWYNEQFF

J gene: TRBJ2-3
D gene: TRBD2
CDR3 length: 17
V gene: TRBV19
clone size: .
CDR3 DNA: TGTGCCAGTAACAGTAGGAGCGGGAGCGGGGGCGCAGATACGCAGTATTTT
CDR3 protein: CASNSRSGSGGADTQYF

J gene: TRBJ2-1
D gene: .
CDR3 length: 11
V gene: TRBV2
clone size: .
CDR3 DNA: TGTGCCAGCAGAGACATTCTTGAGCAGTTCTTC
CDR3 protein: CASRDILEQFF

J gene: TRBJ2-1
D gene: .
CDR3 length: 15
V gene: TRBV3-1
clone size: .
CDR3 DNA: TGTGCCAGCAGCCAATGGCAGGGTAGCTACAATGAGCAGTTCTTC
CDR3 protein: CASSQWQGSYNEQFF

J gene: TRBJ2-1
D gene: TRBD1
CDR3 length: 15
V gene: TRBV27
clone size: few
CDR3 DNA: TGTGCCAGCAGTCCGTCAGGGGGCCAGTGGGGTGAGCAGTTCTTC
CDR3 protein: CASSPSGGQWGEQFF

J gene: TRBJ2-2
D gene: .
CDR3 length: 14
V gene: TRBV7-9
clone size: few
CDR3 DNA: TGTGCCAGCAGCACTCGGACGACGTCCGGGGAGCTGTTTTTT
CDR3 protein: CASSTRTTSGELFF

J gene: TRBJ2-1
D gene: .
CDR3 length: 15
V gene: TRBV7-9
clone size: .
CDR3 DNA: TGTGCCAGCAGCTGGAGTAGCGGCACCTACAATGAGCAGTTCTTC
CDR3 protein: CASSWSSGTYNEQFF

J gene: TRBJ1-2
D gene: TRBD1
CDR3 length: 15
V gene: TRBV4-2
clone size: once
CDR3 DNA: TGTGCCAGCAGCCAGCCCGACAGGGAACATGGGGGCTACACCTTC
CDR3 protein: CASSQPDREHGGYTF

J gene: TRBJ2-3
D gene: TRBD1
CDR3 length: 16
V gene: TRBV24-1
clone size: few
CDR3 DNA: TGTGCCACCAGTGATTCCCTGACAGGGTTCACAGATACGCAGTATTTT
CDR3 protein: CATSDSLTGFTDTQYF

J gene: TRBJ2-7
D gene: TRBD1
CDR3 length: 13
V gene: TRBV5-5
clone size: few
CDR3 DNA: TGTGCCAGCAGCTTGGGGACAGGACTGGAGCAGTACTTC
CDR3 protein: CASSLGTGLEQYF

J gene: TRBJ2-3
D gene: TRBD2
CDR3 length: 16
V gene: TRBV3-1
clone size: .
CDR3 DNA: TGTGCCAGCAGCCAAGGGACTAGCGGTATCGCAGATACGCAGTATTTT
CDR3 protein: CASSQGTSGIADTQYF

J gene: TRBJ1-5
D gene: TRBD1
CDR3 length: 14
V gene: TRBV20-1
clone size: .
CDR3 DNA: TGCAGTGCAATAGACAGGGGAAGCAATCAGCCCCAGCATTTT
CDR3 protein: CSAIDRGSNQPQHF

J gene: TRBJ2-3
D gene: .
CDR3 length: 15
V gene: TRBV5-1
clone size: .
CDR3 DNA: TGCGCCAGCAGCTCCCCCGGGACTAGCACAGATACGCAGTATTTT
CDR3 protein: CASSSPGTSTDTQYF

J gene: TRBJ2-7
D gene: TRBD1
CDR3 length: 16
V gene: TRBV6-6
clone size: .
CDR3 DNA: TGTGCCAGCAGCCGCCCGGGACAGGGGAGGTCCTACGAGCAGTACTTC
CDR3 protein: CASSRPGQGRSYEQYF

J gene: TRBJ2-3
D gene: TRBD2
CDR3 length: 17
V gene: TRBV6-5
clone size: .
CDR3 DNA: TGTGCCAGCAGTCCCCTCCTAGGACTAGCGGTCACAGATACGCAGTATTTT
CDR3 protein: CASSPLLGLAVTDTQYF

J gene: TRBJ2-4
D gene: TRBD2
CDR3 length: 17
V gene: TRBV2
clone size: few
CDR3 DNA: TGTGCCAGCAGGGGACTAGCGGGGTCACTAGCCAAAAACATTCAGTACTTC
CDR3 protein: CASRGLAGSLAKNIQYF

J gene: TRBJ2-7
D gene: .
CDR3 length: 13
V gene: TRBV7-2
clone size: few
CDR3 DNA: TGTGCCAGCAGCCACGGGGGTTCCTACGAGCAGTACTTC
CDR3 protein: CASSHGGSYEQYF

J gene: TRBJ2-7
D gene: TRBD2
CDR3 length: 17
V gene: TRBV10-3
clone size: .
CDR3 DNA: TGTGCCATCAGTGAGTCAAATAGCGGGGGGGGCTCCTACGAGCAGTACTTC
CDR3 protein: CAISESNSGGGSYEQYF

J gene: TRBJ2-7
D gene: TRBD1
CDR3 length: 14
V gene: TRBV10-3
clone size: .
CDR3 DNA: TGTGCCATCGGGAGGACAGGGGGGAAGTACGAGCAGTACTTC
CDR3 protein: CAIGRTGGKYEQYF

J gene: TRBJ2-7
D gene: .
CDR3 length: 14
V gene: TRBV12-3/TRBV12-4
clone size: few
CDR3 DNA: TGTGCCAGCAGGCGGGACAGCTCGTCCTACGAGCAGTACTTC
CDR3 protein: CASRRDSSSYEQYF

J gene: TRBJ1-4
D gene: .
CDR3 length: 18
V gene: TRBV7-8
clone size: .
CDR3 DNA: TGTGCCAGCAGCTTAGAAGTTGGGGCCCGCACGGGGTATGAAAAACTGTTTTTT
CDR3 protein: CASSLEVGARTGYEKLFF

J gene: TRBJ2-7
D gene: TRBD1
CDR3 length: 16
V gene: TRBV11-1
clone size: few
CDR3 DNA: TGTGCCAGCAGCGTTTGGACACAGGGGATCTCCTACGAGCAGTACTTC
CDR3 protein: CASSVWTQGISYEQYF

J gene: TRBJ2-6
D gene: .
CDR3 length: 15
V gene: TRBV7-8
clone size: .
CDR3 DNA: TGTGCCAGCAGCTTTGGCAGTGCTGGGGCCAACGTCCTGACTTTC
CDR3 protein: CASSFGSAGANVLTF

J gene: TRBJ2-5
D gene: TRBD1
CDR3 length: 13
V gene: TRBV5-6
clone size: .
CDR3 DNA: TGTGCCAGCAGCTGGGGGACAGGCGGGACCCAGTACTTC
CDR3 protein: CASSWGTGGTQYF

J gene: TRBJ2-7
D gene: TRBD1
CDR3 length: 14
V gene: TRBV7-2
clone size: few
CDR3 DNA: TGTGCCAGCAGCTTTGGGACAGGGAAAGGAGAGCAGTACTTC
CDR3 protein: CASSFGTGKGEQYF

J gene: TRBJ2-2
D gene: .
CDR3 length: 15
V gene: TRBV7-3
clone size: few
CDR3 DNA: TGTGCCAGCAGCTCTACCCCAGGGGCCGCCGGGGAGCTGTTTTTT
CDR3 protein: CASSSTPGAAGELFF

J gene: TRBJ1-2
D gene: TRBD1
CDR3 length: 15
V gene: TRBV7-9
clone size: .
CDR3 DNA: TGTGCCAGCAGCCCAATGGACAGGGGCCTCTATGGCTACACCTTC
CDR3 protein: CASSPMDRGLYGYTF

J gene: TRBJ1-1
D gene: .
CDR3 length: 16
V gene: TRBV9
clone size: .
CDR3 DNA: TGTGCCAGCAGCGTAGCGGGAGGAGGGATGAACACTGAAGCTTTCTTT
CDR3 protein: CASSVAGGGMNTEAFF

J gene: TRBJ2-6
D gene: TRBD1
CDR3 length: 17
V gene: TRBV12-3/TRBV12-4
clone size: .
CDR3 DNA: TGTGCCAGCAGTTCACAGGGGGTAGGCTCTGGGGCCAACGTCCTGACTTTC
CDR3 protein: CASSSQGVGSGANVLTF

J gene: TRBJ1-2
D gene: TRBD1
CDR3 length: 14
V gene: TRBV5-1
clone size: few
CDR3 DNA: TGCGCCAGCAGCCTGGGGACAGAGGTCTATGGCTACACCTTC
CDR3 protein: CASSLGTEVYGYTF

J gene: TRBJ1-4
D gene: .
CDR3 length: 12
V gene: TRBV18
clone size: once
CDR3 DNA: TGTGCCAGCTCACTTGCTAATGAAAAACTGTTTTTT
CDR3 protein: CASSLANEKLFF

J gene: TRBJ2-7
D gene: .
CDR3 length: 14
V gene: TRBV9
clone size: .
CDR3 DNA: TGTGCCAGCAGCCCTCGGACGGTGGGGGCCGAGCAGTACTTC
CDR3 protein: CASSPRTVGAEQYF

J gene: TRBJ1-4
D gene: TRBD1
CDR3 length: 15
V gene: TRBV7-2
clone size: .
CDR3 DNA: TGTGCCAGCAGCGGAAGACAGGGGATGAATGAAAAACTGTTTTTT
CDR3 protein: CASSGRQGMNEKLFF

J gene: TRBJ2-2
D gene: .
CDR3 length: 17
V gene: TRBV4-1
clone size: .
CDR3 DNA: TGCGCCAGCAGCCAAGAAGGTCTCGCAGCGAACACCGGGGAGCTGTTTTTT
CDR3 protein: CASSQEGLAANTGELFF

J gene: TRBJ2-2
D gene: .
CDR3 length: 12
V gene: TRBV7-3
clone size: many
CDR3 DNA: TGTGCCAGCAGTTCCGACACCGGGGAGCTGTTTTTT
CDR3 protein: CASSSDTGELFF